This is a list of T cell receptor beta chains from one sample in a study of shared clonotypes between healthy human individuals. Assay: immunoSEQ multiplex PCR; the TCRdb copy retains only in-frame clones and omits some. Altogether about 1.5 million clones are present, roughly 97% being singletons, with the ten largest covering roughly 1.2%. Sequenced input: naive CD4+ T cells sorted from blood. The receptors shown here come from a man younger than 45 in good health. The CDR3 runs from the conserved cysteine through the conserved F or W. The D gene is left open where the match is weak. The size entry is marked missing in some rows and otherwise reads once, few, many or a size class.

-,TRBJ2-1,TRBV5-1,-,TGCGCCAGCAGCTTGGAGGGCCGTAGCTCCTACAATGAGCAGTTCTTC,CASSLEGRSSYNEQFF
-,TRBJ2-7,TRBV10-3,-,TGTGCCATCAGTGGAGACAGTTCCTACGAGCAGTACTTC,CAISGDSSYEQYF
-,TRBJ2-3,TRBV21-1,-,TGTGCCAGCAGCAAAGAACAGAACACAGATACGCAGTATTTT,CASSKEQNTDTQYF
TRBD1,TRBJ1-1,TRBV2,-,TGTGCCAGCAGTGAGGACAGGGTAAGCTTAACTGAAGCTTTCTTT,CASSEDRVSLTEAFF
-,TRBJ2-5,TRBV29-1,-,TGCAGCGCCGAAAAGGGACCCCAGTACTTC,CSAEKGPQYF
TRBD1,TRBJ2-7,TRBV2,-,TGTGCCAGCAGTGGGGAGACAGGGGTTGAGCAGTACTTC,CASSGETGVEQYF
-,TRBJ2-3,TRBV18,-,TGTGCCAGCTCACCTCGGACTAGCACAGATACGCAGTATTTT,CASSPRTSTDTQYF
-,TRBJ2-3,TRBV7-9,-,TGTGCCAGCAGCTTGAGACAGACAGATACGCAGTATTTT,CASSLRQTDTQYF
TRBD2,TRBJ2-5,TRBV6-5,-,TGTGCCAGCAGTTACCGACGGACTAGCGGCATGCACTTC,CASSYRRTSGMHF
TRBD1,TRBJ2-7,TRBV5-5,-,TGTGCCAGCAGTGCCCGCCGGGACAGGGGAGGCTACGAGCAGTACTTC,CASSARRDRGGYEQYF
-,TRBJ2-3,TRBV5-1,-,TGCGCCAGCAGCTTGGGGGCACTCAGAGATACGCAGTATTTT,CASSLGALRDTQYF
-,TRBJ2-3,TRBV5-1,-,TGCGCCAGCAGCGGGACAGGGACTAGCGTGCCTAGCACAGATACGCAGTATTTT,CASSGTGTSVPSTDTQYF
TRBD2,TRBJ2-5,TRBV28,-,TGTGCCAGCAGCTCTAAGGGGGGACTAGCAGACCTTGGAGAGACCCAGTACTTC,CASSSKGGLADLGETQYF
-,TRBJ2-1,TRBV20-1,-,TGCAGTGCTAGGGAAAACGAGCAGTTCTTC,CSARENEQFF
-,TRBJ1-4,TRBV7-9,-,TGTGCCAGCAGCTTCCGGACGGAATTTAATGAAAAACTGTTTTTT,CASSFRTEFNEKLFF
TRBD1,TRBJ1-3,TRBV7-9,-,TGTGCCAGCAGCGCCCAGGACAGGGGGCGAGAAGGTGGAAACACCATATATTTT,CASSAQDRGREGGNTIYF
TRBD2,TRBJ2-1,TRBV29-1,once,TGCAGCGTTGAGGGAAATCGGCTAGCGGGAGGGCCGGGGTTCAATGAGCAGTTCTTC,CSVEGNRLAGGPGFNEQFF
TRBD2,TRBJ2-3,TRBV19,-,TGTGCCAGTACAACACTAGCGGGAGGTACGCAGTATTTT,CASTTLAGGTQYF
TRBD1,TRBJ2-3,TRBV7-2,-,TGTGCCAGCAGCCCACGGGGACAGGGCGTAGATACGCAGTATTTT,CASSPRGQGVDTQYF
-,TRBJ2-7,TRBV7-2,-,TGTGCCAGCAGCTTGAGCCCGGTCGTAAAGCAGTACTTC,CASSLSPVVKQYF
-,TRBJ2-5,TRBV27,-,TGTGCCAGCAGTTTGCAGGCCGACCAAGAGACCCAGTACTTC,CASSLQADQETQYF
TRBD2,TRBJ2-7,TRBV7-8,-,TGTGCCAGCACTATAGCGGGGGACTACGAGCAGTACTTC,CASTIAGDYEQYF
TRBD1,TRBJ1-5,TRBV6-1,-,TGTGCCAGCGCAAAGACAGGGGGTCGGGATCAGCCCCAGCATTTT,CASAKTGGRDQPQHF
-,TRBJ1-2,TRBV6-1,-,TGTGCCAGCAGTGAACGGGGCAGTCCTTATGGCTACACCTTC,CASSERGSPYGYTF
-,TRBJ2-3,TRBV18,-,TGTGCCAGCTCACCGAACCAGGACACAGATACGCAGTATTTT,CASSPNQDTDTQYF
-,TRBJ2-5,TRBV5-5,-,TGTGCCAGCAGCTTGTTGGGGACCCAAGAGACCCAGTACTTC,CASSLLGTQETQYF
-,TRBJ2-1,TRBV12-5,-,TGTGCTAGTGGTTTTATCGACAGGAATGAGCAGTTCTTC,CASGFIDRNEQFF
-,TRBJ1-3,TRBV5-1,-,TGCGCCAGCAGCGCCGGGGGGACAATCGGTGGCATATATTTT,CASSAGGTIGGIYF
-,TRBJ1-5,TRBV28,once,TGTGCCAGCAGCTCATCAAACAGGAGGCATCAGCCCCAGCATTTT,CASSSSNRRHQPQHF
-,TRBJ2-6,TRBV10-3,-,TGTGCCATCAGCGCAACAGGGACGGGGGCCAACGTCCTGACTTTC,CAISATGTGANVLTF
-,TRBJ1-1,TRBV5-5,-,TGTGCCAGCAGGCACCCGGGAGGCGAAGCTTTCTTT,CASRHPGGEAFF
TRBD1,TRBJ1-3,TRBV5-5,-,TGTGCCAGCAGCTTACCGGGACAGGGTTCTGGAAACACCATATATTTT,CASSLPGQGSGNTIYF
-,TRBJ2-5,TRBV29-1,-,TGCAGCGGGGTCGACAGGTTACAAGAGACCCAGTACTTC,CSGVDRLQETQYF
-,TRBJ1-1,TRBV28,-,TGTGCCAGCGTAACTCGGGATTCGAACACTGAAGCTTTCTTT,CASVTRDSNTEAFF
TRBD2,TRBJ2-7,TRBV9,-,TGTGCCAGCAGCGTAGGGGCTAGCGGGAGCTACGAGCAGTACTTC,CASSVGASGSYEQYF
TRBD1,TRBJ2-5,TRBV5-1,-,TGCGCCAGCAGCATTGGACAGGGAGGAGAGACCCAGTACTTC,CASSIGQGGETQYF
TRBD2,TRBJ2-1,TRBV7-2,-,TGTGCCAGCAGCTCAATTAGGTCCAGCGGGAGTTACAATGAGCAGTTCTTC,CASSSIRSSGSYNEQFF
-,TRBJ2-3,TRBV18,-,TGTGCCAGCTCGGAGAAAGTTGGACGGACGATTAGCACAGATACGCAGTATTTT,CASSEKVGRTISTDTQYF
TRBD2,TRBJ2-4,TRBV5-1,-,TGCGCCAGCAGCTTGGAACTAGCGGGGTCCAAAAACATTCAGTACTTC,CASSLELAGSKNIQYF
-,TRBJ2-5,TRBV29-1,-,TGCAGCGTTCGGAGGGGCGAAGAGACCCAGTACTTC,CSVRRGEETQYF